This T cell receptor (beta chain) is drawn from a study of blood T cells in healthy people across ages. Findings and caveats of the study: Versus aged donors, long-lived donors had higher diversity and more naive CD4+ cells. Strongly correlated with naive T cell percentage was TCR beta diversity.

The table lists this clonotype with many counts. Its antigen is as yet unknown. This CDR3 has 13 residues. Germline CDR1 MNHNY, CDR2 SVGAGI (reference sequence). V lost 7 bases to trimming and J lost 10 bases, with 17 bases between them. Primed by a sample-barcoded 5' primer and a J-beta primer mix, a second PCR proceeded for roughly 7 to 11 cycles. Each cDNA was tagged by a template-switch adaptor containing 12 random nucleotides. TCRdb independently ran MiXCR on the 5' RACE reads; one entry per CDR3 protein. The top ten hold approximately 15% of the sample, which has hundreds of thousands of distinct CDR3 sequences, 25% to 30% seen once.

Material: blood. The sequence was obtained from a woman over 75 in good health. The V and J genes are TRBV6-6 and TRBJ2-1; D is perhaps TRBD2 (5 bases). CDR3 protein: CASMYVEGGEQFF. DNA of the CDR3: TGTGCCAGCATGTATGTTGAGGGTGGAGAGCAGTTCTTC.